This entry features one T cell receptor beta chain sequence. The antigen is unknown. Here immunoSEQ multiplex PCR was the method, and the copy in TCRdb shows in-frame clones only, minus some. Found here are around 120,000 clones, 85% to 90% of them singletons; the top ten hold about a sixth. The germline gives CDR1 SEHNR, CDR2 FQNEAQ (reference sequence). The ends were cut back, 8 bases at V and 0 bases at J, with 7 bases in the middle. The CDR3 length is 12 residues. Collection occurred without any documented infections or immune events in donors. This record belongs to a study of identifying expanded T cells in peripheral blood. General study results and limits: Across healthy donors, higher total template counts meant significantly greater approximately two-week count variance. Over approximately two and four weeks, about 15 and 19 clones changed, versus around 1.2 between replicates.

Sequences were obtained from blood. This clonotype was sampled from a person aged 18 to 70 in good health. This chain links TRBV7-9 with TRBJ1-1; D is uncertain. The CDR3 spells CASVRVNTEAFF. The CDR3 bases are TGTGCCAGCGTCAGAGTGAACACTGAAGCTTTCTTT.